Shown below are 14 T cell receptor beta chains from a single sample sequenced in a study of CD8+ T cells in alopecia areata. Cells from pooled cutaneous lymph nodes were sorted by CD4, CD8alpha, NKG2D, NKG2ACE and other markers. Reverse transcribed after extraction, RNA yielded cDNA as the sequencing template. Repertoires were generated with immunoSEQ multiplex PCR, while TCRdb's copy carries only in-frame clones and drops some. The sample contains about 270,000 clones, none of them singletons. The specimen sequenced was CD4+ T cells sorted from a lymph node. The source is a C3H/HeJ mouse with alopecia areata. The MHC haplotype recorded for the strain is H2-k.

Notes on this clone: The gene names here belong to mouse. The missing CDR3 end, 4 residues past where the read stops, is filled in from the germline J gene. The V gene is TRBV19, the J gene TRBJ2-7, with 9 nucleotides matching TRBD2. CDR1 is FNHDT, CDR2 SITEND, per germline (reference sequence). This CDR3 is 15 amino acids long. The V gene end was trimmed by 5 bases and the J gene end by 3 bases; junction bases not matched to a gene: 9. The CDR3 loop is CASSRTGTGNYEQYF. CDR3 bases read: TGTGCCAGCAGCCGCACCGGGACTGGGAACTAT.

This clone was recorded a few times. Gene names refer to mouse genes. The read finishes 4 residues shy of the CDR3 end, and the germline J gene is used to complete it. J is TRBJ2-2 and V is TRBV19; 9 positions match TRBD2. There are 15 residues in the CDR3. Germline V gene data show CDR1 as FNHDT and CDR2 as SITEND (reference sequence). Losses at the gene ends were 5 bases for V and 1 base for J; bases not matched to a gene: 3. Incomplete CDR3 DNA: TGTGCCAGCAGAACGGGACTGGGAAACACCGGG. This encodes CASRTGLGNTG. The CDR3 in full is CASRTGLGNTGQLYF.

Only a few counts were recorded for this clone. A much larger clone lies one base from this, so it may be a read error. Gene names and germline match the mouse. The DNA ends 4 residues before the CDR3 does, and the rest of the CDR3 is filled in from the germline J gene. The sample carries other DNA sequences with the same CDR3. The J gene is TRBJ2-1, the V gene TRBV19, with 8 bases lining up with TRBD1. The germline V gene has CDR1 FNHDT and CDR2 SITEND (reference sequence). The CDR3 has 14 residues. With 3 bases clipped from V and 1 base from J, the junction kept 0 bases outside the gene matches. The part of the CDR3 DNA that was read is TGTGCCAGCAGTAACAGGGGGAACTATGCT. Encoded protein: CASSNRGNYA. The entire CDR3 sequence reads CASSNRGNYAEQFF.

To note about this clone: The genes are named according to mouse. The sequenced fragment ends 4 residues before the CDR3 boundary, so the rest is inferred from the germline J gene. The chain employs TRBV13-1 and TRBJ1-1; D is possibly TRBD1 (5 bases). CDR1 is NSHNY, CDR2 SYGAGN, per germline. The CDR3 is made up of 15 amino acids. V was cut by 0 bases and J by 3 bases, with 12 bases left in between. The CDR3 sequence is CASSDEGEVDTEVFF. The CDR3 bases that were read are TGTGCCAGCAGTGATGAAGGGGAGGTAGACACA.

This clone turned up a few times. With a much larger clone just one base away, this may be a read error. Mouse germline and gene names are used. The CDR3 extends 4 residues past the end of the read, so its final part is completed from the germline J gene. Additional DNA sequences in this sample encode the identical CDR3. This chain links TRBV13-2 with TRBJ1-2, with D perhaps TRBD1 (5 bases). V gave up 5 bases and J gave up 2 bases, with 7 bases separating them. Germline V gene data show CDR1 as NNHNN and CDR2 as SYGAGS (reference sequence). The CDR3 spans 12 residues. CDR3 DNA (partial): TGTGCCAGCGGGTCAGGGAACTCC. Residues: CASGSGNS. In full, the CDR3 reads CASGSGNSDYTF.

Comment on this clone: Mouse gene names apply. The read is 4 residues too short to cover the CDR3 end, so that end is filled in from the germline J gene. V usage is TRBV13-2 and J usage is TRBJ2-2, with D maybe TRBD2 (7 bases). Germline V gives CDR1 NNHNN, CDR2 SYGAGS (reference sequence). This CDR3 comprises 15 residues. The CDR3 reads CASGDAGGAGGQLYF. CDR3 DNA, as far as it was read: TGTGCCAGCGGTGATGCGGGGGGCGCAGGCGGG.

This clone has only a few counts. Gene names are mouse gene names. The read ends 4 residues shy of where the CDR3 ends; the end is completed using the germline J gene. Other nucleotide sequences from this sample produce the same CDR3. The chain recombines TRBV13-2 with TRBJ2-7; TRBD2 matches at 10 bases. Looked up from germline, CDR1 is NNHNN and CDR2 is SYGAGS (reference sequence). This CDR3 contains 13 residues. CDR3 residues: CASGGLGSYEQYF. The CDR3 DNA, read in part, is TGTGCCAGCGGGGGACTGGGGAGTTAT.

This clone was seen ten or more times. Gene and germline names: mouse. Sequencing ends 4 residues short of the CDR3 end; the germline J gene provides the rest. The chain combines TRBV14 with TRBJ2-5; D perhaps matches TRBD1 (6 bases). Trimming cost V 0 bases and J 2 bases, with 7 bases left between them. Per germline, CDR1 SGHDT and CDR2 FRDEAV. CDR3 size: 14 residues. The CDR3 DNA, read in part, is TGTGCCAGCAGTTTCTCGGACAGCCAAGAC. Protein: CASSFSDSQD. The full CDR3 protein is CASSFSDSQDTQYF.

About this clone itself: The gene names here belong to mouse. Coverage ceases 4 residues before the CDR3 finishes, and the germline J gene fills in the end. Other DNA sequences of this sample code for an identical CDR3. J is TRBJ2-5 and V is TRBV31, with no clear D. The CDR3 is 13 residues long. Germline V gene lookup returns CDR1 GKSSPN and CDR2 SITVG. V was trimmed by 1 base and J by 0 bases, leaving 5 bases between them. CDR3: CAWSQGNQDTQYF. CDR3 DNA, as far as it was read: TGTGCCTGGAGTCAGGGTAACCAAGAC.

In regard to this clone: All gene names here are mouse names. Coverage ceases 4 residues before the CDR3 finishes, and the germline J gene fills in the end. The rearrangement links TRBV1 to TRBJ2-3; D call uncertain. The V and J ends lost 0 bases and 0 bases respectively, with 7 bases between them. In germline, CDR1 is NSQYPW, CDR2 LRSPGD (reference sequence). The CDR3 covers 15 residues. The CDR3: CTCSADQDSAETLYF. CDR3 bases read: TGCACCTGCAGTGCAGACCAGGATAGTGCAGAA.

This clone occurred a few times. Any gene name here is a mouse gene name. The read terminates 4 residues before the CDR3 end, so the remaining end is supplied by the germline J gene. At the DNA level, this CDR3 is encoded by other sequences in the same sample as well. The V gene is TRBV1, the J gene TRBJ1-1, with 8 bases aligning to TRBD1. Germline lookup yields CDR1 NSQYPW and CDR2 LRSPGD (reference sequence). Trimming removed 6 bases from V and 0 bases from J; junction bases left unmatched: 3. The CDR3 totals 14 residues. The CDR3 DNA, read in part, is TGCACCTGCAGCGCGGGACAGGCAAACACA. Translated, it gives CTCSAGQANT. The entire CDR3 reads CTCSAGQANTEVFF.

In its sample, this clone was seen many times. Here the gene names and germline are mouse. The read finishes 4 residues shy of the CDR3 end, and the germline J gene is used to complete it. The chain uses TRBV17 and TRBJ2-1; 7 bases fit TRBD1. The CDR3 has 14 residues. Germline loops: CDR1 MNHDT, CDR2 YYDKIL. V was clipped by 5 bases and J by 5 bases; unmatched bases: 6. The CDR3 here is CASSVQGLDAEQFF. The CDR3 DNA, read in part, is TGTGCTAGCAGTGTACAGGGGCTGGATGCT.

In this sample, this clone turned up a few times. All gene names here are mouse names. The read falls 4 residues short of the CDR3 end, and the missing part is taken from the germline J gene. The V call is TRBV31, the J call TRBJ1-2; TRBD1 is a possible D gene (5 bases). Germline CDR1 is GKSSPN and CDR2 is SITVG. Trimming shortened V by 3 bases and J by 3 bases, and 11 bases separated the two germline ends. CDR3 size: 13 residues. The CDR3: CAWSQGLDSDYTF. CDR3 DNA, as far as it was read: TGTGCCTGGAGCCAGGGTCTGGACTCC.

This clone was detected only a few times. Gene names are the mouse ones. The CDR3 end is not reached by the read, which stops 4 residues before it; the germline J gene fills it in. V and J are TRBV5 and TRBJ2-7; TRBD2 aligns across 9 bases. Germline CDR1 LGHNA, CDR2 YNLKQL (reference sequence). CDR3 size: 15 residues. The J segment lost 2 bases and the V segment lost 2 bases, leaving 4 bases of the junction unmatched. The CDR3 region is CASSQTGTGTYEQYF. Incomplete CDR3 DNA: TGTGCCAGCAGCCAAACCGGGACTGGGACCTAT.